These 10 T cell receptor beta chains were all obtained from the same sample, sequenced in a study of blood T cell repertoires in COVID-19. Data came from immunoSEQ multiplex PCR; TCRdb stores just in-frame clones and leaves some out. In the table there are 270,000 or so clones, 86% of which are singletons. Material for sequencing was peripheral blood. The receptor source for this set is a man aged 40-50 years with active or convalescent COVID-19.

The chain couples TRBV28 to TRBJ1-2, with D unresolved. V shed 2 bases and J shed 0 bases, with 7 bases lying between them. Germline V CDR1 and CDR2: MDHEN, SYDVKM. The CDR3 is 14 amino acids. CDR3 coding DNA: TGTGCCAGCAGTTTAGCCGGGTCTAACTATGGCTACACCTTC. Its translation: CASSLAGSNYGYTF.

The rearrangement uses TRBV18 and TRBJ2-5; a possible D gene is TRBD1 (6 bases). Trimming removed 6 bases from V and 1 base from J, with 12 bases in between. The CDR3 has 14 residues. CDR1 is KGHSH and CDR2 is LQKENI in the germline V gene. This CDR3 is CASSRGQFQETQYF. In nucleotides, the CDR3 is TGTGCCAGCTCCCGAGGACAGTTCCAAGAGACCCAGTACTTC.

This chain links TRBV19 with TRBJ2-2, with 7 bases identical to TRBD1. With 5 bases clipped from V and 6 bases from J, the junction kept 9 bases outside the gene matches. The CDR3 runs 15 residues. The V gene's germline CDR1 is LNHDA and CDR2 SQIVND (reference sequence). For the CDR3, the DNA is TGTGCCAGTAGTGAGGGACAGTCCGGACCCGGGGAGCTGTTTTTT. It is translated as CASSEGQSGPGELFF.

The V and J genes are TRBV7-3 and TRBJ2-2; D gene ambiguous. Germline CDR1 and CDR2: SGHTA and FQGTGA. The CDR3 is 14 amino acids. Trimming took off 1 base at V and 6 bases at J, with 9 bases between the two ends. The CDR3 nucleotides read TGTGCCAGCAGCTTAAATTCCGGGTCCGGGGAGCTGTTTTTT. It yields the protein CASSLNSGSGELFF.

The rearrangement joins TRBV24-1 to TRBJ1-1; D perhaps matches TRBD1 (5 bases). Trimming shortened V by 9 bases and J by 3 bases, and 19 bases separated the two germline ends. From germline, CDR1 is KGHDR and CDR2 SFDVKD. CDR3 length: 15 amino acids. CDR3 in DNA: TGTGCCACCCGTGGCGGGAAGGGGAAGGACACTGAAGCTTTCTTT. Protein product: CATRGGKGKDTEAFF.

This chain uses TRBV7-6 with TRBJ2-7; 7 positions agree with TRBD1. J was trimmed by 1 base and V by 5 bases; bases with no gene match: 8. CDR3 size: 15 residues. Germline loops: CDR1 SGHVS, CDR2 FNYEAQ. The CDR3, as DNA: TGTGCCAGCAGCCCCGGCTCCAGGGGGTCCTACGAGCAGTACTTC. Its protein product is CASSPGSRGSYEQYF.

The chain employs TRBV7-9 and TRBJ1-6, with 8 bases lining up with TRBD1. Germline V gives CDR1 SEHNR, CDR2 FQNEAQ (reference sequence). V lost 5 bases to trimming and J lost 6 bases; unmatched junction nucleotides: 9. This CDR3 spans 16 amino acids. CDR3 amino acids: CASSRDRGMGNSPLHF. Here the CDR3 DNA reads TGTGCCAGCAGCCGAGACAGGGGAATGGGTAATTCACCCCTCCACTTT.

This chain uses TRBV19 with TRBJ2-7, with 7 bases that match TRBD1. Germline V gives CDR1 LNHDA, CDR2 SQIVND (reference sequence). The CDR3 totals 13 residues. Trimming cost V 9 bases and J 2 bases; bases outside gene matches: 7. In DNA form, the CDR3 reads TGTGCCAGCCGGGACAGAATGACCTACGAGCAGTACTTC. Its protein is CASRDRMTYEQYF.

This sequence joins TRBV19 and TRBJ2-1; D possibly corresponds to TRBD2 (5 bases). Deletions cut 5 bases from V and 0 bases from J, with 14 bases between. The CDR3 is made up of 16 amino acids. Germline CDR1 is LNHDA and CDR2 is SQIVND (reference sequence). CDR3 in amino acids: CASSPFMRVSYNEQFF. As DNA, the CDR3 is TGTGCCAGTAGTCCCTTTATGAGGGTCTCCTACAATGAGCAGTTCTTC.

CDR3 nucleotides: TGCGCCAGCAGCCTTAGGGGGCAGGCTCAAGAGACCCAGTACTTC. Its protein is CASSLRGQAQETQYF. The rearrangement links TRBV4-1 to TRBJ2-5, with 7 bases lining up with TRBD1. V was clipped by 4 bases and J by 2 bases; unmatched bases: 7. The CDR3 extends over 15 amino acids. Germline V gives CDR1 MGHRA, CDR2 YSYEKL.